The entry that follows covers one TCR beta chain sequence. Antigen unknown. This sample is drawn from a study of T cells expressing NK-cell markers. Overall study context: Researchers got TCR beta repertoires out of sorted CD3+CD56+NKG2C+, CD3+CD56+NKG2C- and CD3+CD56-NKG2C+ T cells.

Study conclusions and caveats: Top CD8+ clonotypes included the dominant CD3+CD56+NKG2C+ clonotypes in several donors. Dominance of the CD3+CD56-NKG2C+ fraction by these clonotypes also held in several donors.

This CDR3 is built from 17 residues. UMIs accompanied the 5'RACE template switching by which TCR beta cDNA was made. TCRdb reworked the 5' RACE reads into one entry per CDR3 protein, no DNA. This table holds over 350,000 distinct CDR3 sequences. This clonotype was sampled from a woman in her fifties or sixties in good health. The chain uses TRBV12-3 or TRBV12-4 and TRBJ2-2; TCRdb returns TRBD1, unconfirmable since there is no DNA. The sequenced sample was blood T cells: a sorted CD56 or NKG2C T cell subset, CD4+ or CD8+ T cells, or bulk PBMC T cells (not recorded which). This CDR3 is CASSPWVGGLNTGELFF.